The 5 T cell receptor beta chains reported below all come from one sample, sequenced in a study of radiotherapy plus CTLA-4 blockade in lung cancer. Assay: immunoSEQ multiplex PCR; the TCRdb copy retains only in-frame clones and omits some. The sample carries roughly 73,000 clones, around 87% recorded once. The sequences come from peripheral blood, collected from a patient treated with radiotherapy plus ipilimumab. These receptors were obtained from a human donor with non-small cell lung cancer that progressed on radiotherapy plus ipilimumab.

The chain links TRBV29-1 to TRBJ1-1; 10 bases agree with TRBD1. Germline assignment: CDR1 SQVTM and CDR2 ANQGSEA. This CDR3 contains 12 residues. J lost 5 bases, V lost 7 bases, and 4 bases had no gene match. In nucleotides, the CDR3 is TGCAGCGCCTGGGACAGGGGTACTGAAGCTTTCTTT. This translates into CSAWDRGTEAFF.

The chain recombines TRBV7-9 with TRBJ1-2; D perhaps matches TRBD1 (5 bases). Deletions cut 1 base from V and 8 bases from J, with 17 bases between. Germline values: CDR1 SEHNR, CDR2 FQNEAQ (reference sequence). CDR3 length: 15 residues. The CDR3 sequence: CASSLGPPGEAGYTF. CDR3 nucleotide sequence: TGTGCCAGCAGCTTAGGGCCTCCGGGGGAAGCGGGCTACACCTTC.

The genes are TRBV12-5 and TRBJ2-2; D call uncertain. V was shortened by 3 bases and J by 7 bases, with 6 bases between the two germline ends. Germline CDR1 and CDR2: LGHNT and FRNRAP. The CDR3 sequence is 12 residues long. CDR3 nucleotides: TGTGCTAGTGGTTTACTTGGCGGGGAGCTGTTTTTT. Protein product: CASGLLGGELFF.

The rearrangement joins TRBV5-4 to TRBJ2-5; 7 bases align to TRBD1. With V trimmed by 0 bases and J by 4 bases, 3 bases remained unmatched. This CDR3 is built from 14 residues. CDR1 is SGHNT, CDR2 YYREEE, per germline (reference sequence). The CDR3 loop is CASSLVGGGETQYF. The CDR3 DNA sequence: TGTGCCAGCAGCTTGGTAGGGGGCGGAGAGACCCAGTACTTC.

The sample holds one count of this clone. The chain joins TRBV5-1 to TRBJ2-3; TRBD2 aligns across 7 bases. The CDR3 is 15 residues long. Trimming cost V 3 bases and J 5 bases; bases outside gene matches: 9. CDR1 and CDR2 (germline): SGHRS, YFSETQ. The CDR3 loop reads CASSSTSTRGDTQYF. CDR3 sequence (DNA): TGCGCCAGCAGCTCGACTAGCACTAGAGGAGATACGCAGTATTTT.